One and the same sample provided the 24 T cell receptor beta chains below, sequenced in a study of Ad26.COV2.S vaccination and SARS-CoV-2 variants. Noted treatment: about 20 received Ad26.COV2.S at low or high dose, single or two shots; about 5 received placebo; per-sample allocation not given. Sampling occurred on day 63 after the first vaccine or placebo injection. Some clones are missing from TCRdb's copy, which holds only in-frame ones; the method was immunoSEQ multiplex PCR. The sample has around 450,000 clones; 85% to 90% are singletons. The sequencing used peripheral blood, collected in a trial of Ad26.COV2.S vaccine versus placebo. The source is a person aged 18 to 65 who received the Ad26.COV2.S COVID-19 vaccine or a placebo.

In DNA form, the CDR3 reads TGTGCCAGCAGTTCTTTGGGTTCGGGCGCCTATGGCTACACCTTC. Translating it yields CASSSLGSGAYGYTF. The chain couples TRBV28 to TRBJ1-2, with unresolved D. Trimming took 4 bases from V and 4 from J, leaving 16 bases between them. Germline lookup yields CDR1 MDHEN and CDR2 SYDVKM. The CDR3 sequence is 15 residues long.

The genes are TRBV4-1 and TRBJ1-6, with D possibly matching TRBD1 (5 bases). V was trimmed by 1 base and J by 14 bases, leaving 12 bases between them. CDR1 MGHRA and CDR2 YSYEKL come from the germline V gene. The CDR3 totals 13 residues. CDR3 region: CASSQVGRTTLHF. As DNA, the CDR3 is TGCGCCAGCAGCCAAGTGGGACGGACGACCCTCCACTTT.

The gene calls are TRBV4-3 and TRBJ2-7; 9 nucleotides align to TRBD1. This CDR3 contains 16 residues. Germline CDR1 reads LGHNA; CDR2 reads YSLEER. The V segment lost 4 bases and the J segment 0 bases; nucleotides outside the gene matches: 7. CDR3: CASSPRAGQGSYEQYF. CDR3 nucleotide sequence: TGCGCCAGCAGCCCCAGGGCGGGACAGGGCTCCTACGAGCAGTACTTC.

V is TRBV5-1 and J is TRBJ1-5; the match to TRBD1 covers 8 bases. The ends lost 4 bases at V and 0 bases at J; junction bases unmatched: 6. This CDR3 is built from 16 residues. Germline-derived CDR1 and CDR2 are SGHRS and YFSETQ. CDR3 region: CASSPTGGNSNQPQHF. Written as DNA, the CDR3 is TGCGCCAGCAGCCCCACAGGGGGGAATAGCAATCAGCCCCAGCATTTT.

The V call is TRBV5-8, the J call TRBJ2-7; D unclear. The CDR3 spans 13 residues. Germline V gene lookup returns CDR1 SGHTS and CDR2 YDEGEE. The germline V and J ends were trimmed by 0 bases and 7 bases, with 11 bases remaining between them. CDR3 DNA sequence: TGTGCCAGCAGCTTGGAAAGGGTAGGGGAGCAGTACGTC. Translating it yields CASSLERVGEQYV.

The V and J genes are TRBV20-1 and TRBJ2-5, with 8 bases fitting TRBD2. Germline-derived CDR1 and CDR2 are DFQATT and SNEGSKA (reference sequence). Trimming removed 3 bases from V and 7 bases from J; junction bases left unmatched: 10. The CDR3 extends over 14 amino acids. CDR3 in amino acids: CSASPGRGDWTQYF. The CDR3, as DNA: TGCAGTGCTAGTCCCGGGCGGGGGGATTGGACCCAGTACTTC.

The chain has TRBV25-1 and TRBJ1-1; no reliable D call. Trimming pared 6 bases from V and 1 base from J, leaving 9 bases between. CDR1 and CDR2 from the germline V gene are MGHDK and SYGVNS. The CDR3 runs to 13 residues. The CDR3 loop reads CASRGSGNTEAFF. CDR3 bases: TGTGCCAGCAGAGGATCAGGGAACACTGAAGCTTTCTTT.

The chain uses TRBV2 and TRBJ1-5; the D gene is possibly TRBD1 (5 bases). This CDR3 contains 12 residues. The germline CDR1 and CDR2 sequences are SNHLY and FYNNEI. V lost 6 bases and J lost 4, with 7 bases in between. Here the CDR3 DNA reads TGTGCCAGCAGAAGGGGTAATCAGCCCCAGCATTTT. It yields the protein CASRRGNQPQHF.

CDR3 coding DNA: TGTGCCAGCTCACGAGGACTAGCCCAAGAGCAGTACGTC. This encodes CASSRGLAQEQYV. The genes are TRBV18 and TRBJ2-7; 8 bases are shared with TRBD2. The length of the CDR3 is 13 residues. Germline lookup yields CDR1 KGHSH and CDR2 LQKENI. With 4 bases clipped from V and 7 bases from J, the junction kept 6 bases outside the gene matches.

The chain combines TRBV5-6 with TRBJ2-1; D may match TRBD1 or TRBD2 (5 bases each). Germline CDR1 and CDR2: SGHDT and YYEEEE. The CDR3 totals 13 residues. Trimming removed 1 base at V and 7 bases at J, with 9 bases between. The CDR3 region is CASSLWDGNEQFF. CDR3 bases: TGTGCCAGCAGCTTGTGGGACGGGAATGAGCAGTTCTTC. Supplemented by reference TRBV5-6 and TRBJ2-1, the full variable domain reads DAGVTQSPTHLIKTRGQQVTLRCSPKSGHDTVSWYQQALGQGPQFIFQYYEEEERQRGNFPDRFSGHQFPNYSSELNVNALLLGDSALYLCASSLWDGNEQFFGPGTRLTVL.

The chain uses TRBV9 and TRBJ2-3; D is ambiguous. Germline lookup yields CDR1 SGDLS and CDR2 YYNGEE. The CDR3 is 14 residues long. Between the trimmed V and J ends, which lost 0 bases and 0 bases, there was a span of 5 bases. The CDR3 protein is CASSVDMSTDTQYF. Written as DNA, the CDR3 is TGTGCCAGCAGCGTAGATATGAGCACAGATACGCAGTATTTT.

The chain recombines TRBV7-3 with TRBJ1-6, with a tentative D call TRBD1 (5 bases). Trimming took off 5 bases at V and 9 bases at J, with 23 bases between the two ends. Per the germline V gene, CDR1 is SGHTA and CDR2 is FQGTGA. The CDR3 is 17 amino acids. The CDR3 is CASSNPRVPSIPSPLHF. The CDR3 bases are TGTGCCAGCAGCAACCCCAGGGTTCCCTCCATTCCTTCACCCCTCCACTTT. The full variable domain, its missing parts supplied by reference TRBV7-3 and TRBJ1-6, is GAGVSQTPSNKVTEKGKYVELRCDPISGHTALYWYRQSLGQGPEFLIYFQGTGAADDSGLPNDRFFAVRPEGSVSTLKIQRTERGDSAVYLCASSNPRVPSIPSPLHFGNGTRLTVT.

In its sample, this clone was seen a few times. The rearrangement uses TRBV9 and TRBJ2-7; D perhaps matches TRBD2 (6 bases). Per germline, CDR1 SGDLS and CDR2 YYNGEE. This CDR3 is 16 amino acids long. V was shortened by 0 bases and J by 0 bases, with 13 bases between the two germline ends. The CDR3 is CASSVDGGASSYEQYF. The DNA for the CDR3 is TGTGCCAGCAGCGTAGATGGAGGGGCCAGCTCCTACGAGCAGTACTTC.

This chain links TRBV18 with TRBJ2-2, with 8 positions matching TRBD1. Trimming cost V 2 bases and J 3 bases; bases outside gene matches: 2. The germline gives CDR1 KGHSH, CDR2 LQKENI. This CDR3 has 15 amino acids. This CDR3 is CASSPGQGHTGELFF. CDR3 coding DNA: TGTGCCAGCTCACCAGGACAGGGACACACCGGGGAGCTGTTTTTT.

The chain is built from TRBV5-5 and TRBJ1-5; no clear D. CDR3 length: 15 residues. CDR1 and CDR2 from the germline V gene are SGHKS and YYEKEE (reference sequence). V was pared by 0 bases and J by 0 bases, with 7 bases between. The CDR3 is CASSLGQYSNQPQHF. In nucleotides, the CDR3 is TGTGCCAGCAGCTTGGGCCAGTATAGCAATCAGCCCCAGCATTTT.

This clone has a single count. The CDR3 coding sequence is TGTGCCACGCGAGTTGTACGGGAGGTCGGGGAGCTGTTTTTT. This gives the protein CATRVVREVGELFF. The V call is TRBV6-1, the J call TRBJ2-2; 7 bases are shared with TRBD2. This CDR3 contains 14 residues. Germline CDR1 is MNHNS and CDR2 is SASEGT. Unmatched junction bases numbered 12, after V lost 10 bases and J lost 7 bases.

This sequence joins TRBV4-3 and TRBJ2-2; 7 bases are shared with TRBD1. The V gene's germline CDR1 is LGHNA and CDR2 YSLEER. This CDR3 is built from 14 residues. The trim removed 4 bases at V and 6 bases at J, leaving 5 bases unmatched. The CDR3 loop reads CASSRPDRAGELFF. In DNA form, the CDR3 reads TGCGCCAGCAGCCGACCCGACAGGGCCGGGGAGCTGTTTTTT.

The rearrangement joins TRBV12-5 to TRBJ1-4; 9 bases line up with TRBD1. J was trimmed by 4 bases and V by 6 bases; bases with no gene match: 3. This CDR3 is built from 14 residues. In germline, CDR1 is LGHNT, CDR2 FRNRAP. CDR3 coding DNA: TGTGCTAGTGGCCCGGGACAGGGTAATGAAAAACTGTTTTTT. It yields the protein CASGPGQGNEKLFF.

This rearrangement joins TRBV29-1 to TRBJ1-5, with D possibly being TRBD1 (5 bases). From germline, CDR1 is SQVTM and CDR2 ANQGSEA. Trimming shortened V by 3 bases and J by 4 bases, and 10 bases separated the two germline ends. The CDR3 runs 13 residues. This chain's CDR3 is CSVEAGRNQPQHF. CDR3 in DNA: TGCAGCGTTGAGGCAGGGAGGAATCAGCCCCAGCATTTT.

The J gene is TRBJ1-2, the V gene TRBV12-3 or TRBV12-4, with no clear D. The CDR3 loop spans 12 amino acids. V lost 5 bases, J lost 4 bases, and 8 bases lay in between. CDR3 DNA sequence: TGTGCCAGCAGTAAAAACGGCTATGGCTACACCTTC. It codes for CASSKNGYGYTF.

The chain joins TRBV29-1 to TRBJ1-1; a weak D match, TRBD1 (6 bases). Trimming pared 6 bases from V and 9 bases from J, leaving 20 bases between. The CDR3 has 13 amino acids. The germline CDR1 and CDR2 sequences are SQVTM and ANQGSEA. CDR3 in amino acids: CSVGDFQGNKAFF. The CDR3 region has the DNA TGCAGCGTGGGGGATTTCCAGGGGAATAAAGCTTTCTTT.

The chain carries TRBV7-9 and TRBJ1-2; TRBD1 aligns across 8 bases. The CDR3 extends over 15 amino acids. V was clipped by 1 base and J by 4 bases; unmatched bases: 5. Germline CDR1 reads SEHNR; CDR2 reads FQNEAQ (reference sequence). CDR3 in DNA: TGTGCCAGCAGCTTAGGGACAGGGACCTTCTATGGCTACACCTTC. Translated, it gives CASSLGTGTFYGYTF.

This chain uses TRBV7-8 with TRBJ2-3, with D unclear. The CDR3 has 15 amino acids. V was shortened by 3 bases and J by 1 base, with 11 bases between the two germline ends. Germline V CDR1 and CDR2: SGHVS, FQNEAQ. The CDR3 sequence is CASSFALDGTDTQYF. The CDR3, as DNA: TGTGCCAGCAGCTTTGCCCTAGATGGCACAGATACGCAGTATTTT.

This chain links TRBV24-1 with TRBJ2-3; D is unresolved. In germline, CDR1 is KGHDR, CDR2 SFDVKD. The CDR3 is 17 amino acids. V was trimmed by 1 base and J by 4 bases, leaving 17 bases between them. The CDR3 spells CATSDFGGPKLPDTQYF. In nucleotides, the CDR3 is TGTGCCACCAGTGATTTTGGTGGACCGAAACTACCAGATACGCAGTATTTT.